The T cell receptor beta chain under discussion was sequenced for a study of beta chain features in type 1 diabetes. Overall study results and limits: Compared to healthy donors, patients appeared to have naive, central memory and Treg TCRB repertoires that were more alike. In every one of the four CD4+ subsets, TCRB CDR3s were moderately but significantly shorter in Type 1 diabetes patients. For cells with high TCR expression, cDNA sequencing could yield over-representation.

This CDR3 has 12 amino acids. The ends were cut back, 7 bases at V and 2 bases at J, with 12 bases in the middle. Per germline, CDR1 GTSNPN and CDR2 SVGIG (reference sequence). The isolated RNA, all of it, was reverse transcribed, so expressed TCRB transcripts were what got sequenced. Roughly 1 million reads per sample were averaged for stem cell-like memory samples. Assay: immunoSEQ multiplex PCR; the TCRdb copy retains only in-frame clones and omits some. This table holds approximately 18,000 clones, 50% found once. Remarks on this clone: Its matching antigen is unknown.

Material for sequencing was stem cell memory CD4+ T cells from blood. The rearrangement joins TRBV30 to TRBJ2-7; D unclear. This TCR derives from a man aged 18 to 30 in good health. The CDR3 loop reads CALTHSTYEQYF. In DNA form, the CDR3 reads TGTGCCTTGACCCACAGTACCTACGAGCAGTACTTC.